Listed below are T cell receptor beta chains from one sample, sequenced in a study of T cells in Graves' hyperthyroidism and ophthalmopathy. TCRdb reprocessed the multiplex PCR reads with MiXCR, giving one entry per CDR3 protein. The table records 500,000 to 600,000 distinct CDR3 sequences, under 60% of them present only once. The source material was peripheral blood or thyroid tissue (not recorded which). The receptor set was obtained from an adult woman with Graves' disease, either hyperthyroidism or ophthalmopathy (not recorded which). Each CDR3 is given with its conserved first and last residue. D genes are given only for firm matches. Only part of the rows carry a size: once, few, many, or a class if the clone is expanded.

>TRBV7-9|.|TRBJ2-6|.
TGTGCCAGCATCGAAGGACAGACTTTC
CASIEGQTF
>TRBV7-8|.|TRBJ1-6|.
TGCGCCAGCAGTTCAAAGACGGGGTCCCATAATTCACCCCTCCACTTT
CASSSKTGSHNSPLHF
>TRBV28|few|TRBJ1-4|TRBD1
TGTGCCAGCAGTTTATTGGAATGGGGACAGGGAGGGGAAAAACTGTATTTT
CASSLLEWGQGGEKLYF
>TRBV10-2|many|TRBJ2-7|.
TGCGCCATCATATTCGGGTACTACGAGCAGTACTTC
CAIIFGYYEQYF
>TRBV10-3|once|TRBJ2-7|.
TGTGCCATCAGCCCGGCGTCCGACCTTATCTACGAGCAGTACTTC
CAISPASDLIYEQYF
>TRBV20-1|many|TRBJ1-5|.
TGCAGTGCTAGAGAGGAGCTAACGTCCCAGCATTTT
CSAREELTSQHF
>TRBV11-2|many|TRBJ1-4|.
TGTGCCAGCAGCCACGTCGGGGCGGCTAATGAAAAACTGTTTTTT
CASSHVGAANEKLFF
>TRBV5-6|once|TRBJ2-7|TRBD1
TGTGCCAGCAGGCAGAGACAGGGGACAGGGAACTACGAGCAGTACTTC
CASRQRQGTGNYEQYF
>TRBV27|many|TRBJ1-1|.
TGTGCCAGCAGTACGGTGGGGTCAGAAGCTTTCTTT
CASSTVGSEAFF
>TRBV4-1|.|TRBJ1-4|TRBD1
TGCGCCAGCAGCCAAGTAGACAGGGCGGCTTTGTTTTTT
CASSQVDRAALFF
>TRBV10-3|.|TRBJ1-3|.
TGTGCCATCAGGACCGGACTAGCGGTGAACACCGGGGAGAGGCGCCTGGATTTT
CAIRTGLAVNTGERRLDF
>TRBV5-4|many|TRBJ1-2|.
TGTGCCAGCAGCTTAAAGGGTCCCTATGGCTACACCTTC
CASSLKGPYGYTF
>TRBV6-4|.|TRBJ1-4|.
TGTGCCAGCAGTGACTCGACGGGGGGTGGAAAACTGTTTTTT
CASSDSTGGGKLFF
>TRBV20-1|.|TRBJ2-7|.
TGCAGTGCTAGAGGGGGGGATCACTACGAGCAGTACTTC
CSARGGDHYEQYF
>TRBV15|.|TRBJ2-5|.
TGTGCCACCAGCAAGCCCTGGGGTCGTGTAGGTACTCAAGAGACCCAGTACTTC
CATSKPWGRVGTQETQYF
>TRBV5-1|many|TRBJ1-1|.
TGCGCCAGCAGCTTGGGGCTTCAGGAGAACACTGAAGCTTTCTTT
CASSLGLQENTEAFF
>TRBV2|.|TRBJ2-6|.
TGTGCCAGCAGTGCGGGGGTACTCTCTGGGGCCAACGTCCTGACTTTC
CASSAGVLSGANVLTF
>TRBV7-9|.|TRBJ1-2|TRBD1
TGTGCCAGCAGTCCGACTAGCGGGACAGGTTATGGCTACACCTTC
CASSPTSGTGYGYTF
>TRBV20-1|.|TRBJ1-6|.
TGCAGTGCTAGGTCCGGGGGCGCGGGGGAGGCCTATTCACCCCTCCACTTT
CSARSGGAGEAYSPLHF
>TRBV6-1|many|TRBJ1-1|.
TGTGCCAGCAATCCTTCGGGGGGAGCCACTGAAGCTTTCTTT
CASNPSGGATEAFF
>TRBV4-1|many|TRBJ1-3|.
TGCGCCAGCAGCCAAGCAAAGTGGGCGGGGGGAAACACCATATATTTT
CASSQAKWAGGNTIYF
>TRBV7-9|.|TRBJ1-3|.
TGTGCCAGCAGCTTAGGGCCAACTGGAAACACCATATATTTT
CASSLGPTGNTIYF
>TRBV10-2|.|TRBJ2-7|.
TGCGCCAGCAGACCCCGGGACAAATTTTCCTACGGGCAGTACTTC
CASRPRDKFSYGQYF
>TRBV15|.|TRBJ2-5|TRBD1
TGTGCCACCAGCGCAGGAGGGACAGGGGCGTACCAGGAGACCCAGTACTTC
CATSAGGTGAYQETQYF
>TRBV11-2|.|TRBJ2-5|.
TGTGCCAGCAGCTCCGACGGACGGCAAGAGACCCAGTACTTC
CASSSDGRQETQYF
>TRBV5-1|.|TRBJ2-3|.
TGCGCCAGCAGCATGGACGGACTCACAGATACGCAGTATTTT
CASSMDGLTDTQYF
>TRBV7-9|.|TRBJ2-7|TRBD1
TGTGCCAGCAGCTTATCGTTTCGGACAGGGCTTAGCTCCTACGAGCAGTACTTC
CASSLSFRTGLSSYEQYF
>TRBV10-3|.|TRBJ1-2|.
TGTGCCATTCCCGGGGGGGCTGGCTACACCTTC
CAIPGGAGYTF
>TRBV9|.|TRBJ1-6|.
TGTGCCAGCACCCGCGGCGGGGGCAGCTATAATTCACCCCTCCACTTT
CASTRGGGSYNSPLHF
>TRBV30|.|TRBJ2-7|TRBD1
TGTGCCGGAGTAGGGACAGAGATGTACGAGCAGTACTTC
CAGVGTEMYEQYF
>TRBV20-1|many|TRBJ1-1|TRBD1
TGCAGTGCTCGGGACAGGGGGTTGACTGAAGCTTTCTTT
CSARDRGLTEAFF
>TRBV7-2|.|TRBJ2-1|.
TGTGCCAGCAGCGATGGAGGGCCAAGCTCCTACAATGAGCAGTTCTTC
CASSDGGPSSYNEQFF
>TRBV5-1|.|TRBJ1-1|.
TGCGCCAGCAGCTTGATATGGAACACTGAAGCTTTCTTT
CASSLIWNTEAFF
>TRBV7-9|many|TRBJ1-5|.
TGTGCCAGCAGTAGGGACGGTCAGCCCCAGCATTTT
CASSRDGQPQHF
>TRBV7-6|few|TRBJ2-1|TRBD2
TGTGCCAGCAGCTTAGGCCTAGCGGAGTGGAATGAGCAGTTCTTC
CASSLGLAEWNEQFF
>TRBV7-2|.|TRBJ2-3|TRBD2
TGTGCCAGCAGCTCGCGACTAGCGGGGGGCACAGATACGCAGTATTTT
CASSSRLAGGTDTQYF
>TRBV20-1|many|TRBJ2-2|TRBD2
TGCAGTGCTCCGACGGGACTAGCGGGAGAAAAGGACACCGGGGAGCTGTTTTTT
CSAPTGLAGEKDTGELFF
>TRBV7-2|.|TRBJ1-5|.
TGTGCCAGCAGCTTCAGTCCCCAGCATTTT
CASSFSPQHF
>TRBV9|.|TRBJ1-4|.
TGTGCCAGCAGCGTAGAAGTAGGGGATGAAAAACTGTTTTTT
CASSVEVGDEKLFF
>TRBV7-9|.|TRBJ2-5|.
TGTGCCAGCGTGAAGGAGGAGGGGAGTCAGCCCCAGTACTTC
CASVKEEGSQPQYF
>TRBV6-1|.|TRBJ2-2|.
TGTGCCAGCAGTGGGGACAACACCGGGGAGCTGTTTTTT
CASSGDNTGELFF
>TRBV10-3|many|TRBJ2-2|TRBD2
TGTGCCATCTCTAGCGGACTTTACACCGGGGAGCTGTTTTTT
CAISSGLYTGELFF
>TRBV20-1|many|TRBJ2-7|TRBD2
TGCAGTGCCGGGACTAGCGGGAGGGCCCGCTCCTACGAGCAGTACTTC
CSAGTSGRARSYEQYF
>TRBV9|.|TRBJ1-2|TRBD1
TGTGCCAGCAGCCCGGGACAGGAACACTATGGCTACACCTTC
CASSPGQEHYGYTF
>TRBV2|many|TRBJ1-1|.
TGTGCCAGCAGTCCGGCCTTGAACACTGAAGCTTTCTTT
CASSPALNTEAFF
>TRBV5-1|many|TRBJ1-1|TRBD1
TGCGCCAGCAGCCCGGCGACAGGGGGCACTGAAGCTTTCTTT
CASSPATGGTEAFF
>TRBV4-1|many|TRBJ1-5|TRBD1
TGCGCCAGCAGCCAATATATTGGGACAGGGATGCAACAGCCCCAGCATTTT
CASSQYIGTGMQQPQHF
>TRBV7-9|many|TRBJ2-7|.
TGTGCCAGCAGCTTAGAGCAGGGTTTC
CASSLEQGF
>TRBV7-2|.|TRBJ1-4|TRBD1
TGTGCCAGCAGCTTAGACAGGGGCCATGAAAAACTGTTTTTT
CASSLDRGHEKLFF
>TRBV20-1|.|TRBJ1-1|.
TGCAGTGCTAGAGCGGGGGGTGGGTGGATCGGTGCTTTCTTT
CSARAGGGWIGAFF
>TRBV20-1|.|TRBJ1-1|.
TGCAGTGCTAGGTCTTCCACTGAAGCTTTCTTT
CSARSSTEAFF
>TRBV5-1|once|TRBJ1-4|TRBD1
TGCGCCAGCAGCTTGGACGGGGGACAGAATGAAAAACTGTTTTTT
CASSLDGGQNEKLFF
>TRBV7-2|many|TRBJ2-5|TRBD2
TGTGCCAGCAGCTTAGGGGGAGGGCCGGAGGAGACCCAGTACTTC
CASSLGGGPEETQYF
>TRBV7-8|many|TRBJ1-4|TRBD1
TGTGCCAGCAGCTCGCGCCGGGACAGGGGGCGCGGCCTGGCACTGTTTTTT
CASSSRRDRGRGLALFF
>TRBV6-5|.|TRBJ2-5|.
TGTGCCAGCAGCCAAGCCTTGACGGGCTATGGCTACACCGGTGGCAGCCAAGAGACCCAGTACTTC
CASSQALTGYGYTGGSQETQYF
>TRBV4-2|many|TRBJ2-2|TRBD2
TGTGCCAGCAACCCCTGGGGTAGCGGGGAGACCGGGGAGCTGTTTTTT
CASNPWGSGETGELFF
>TRBV5-1|.|TRBJ2-7|.
TGCGCCAGCAGCCCCGAGAGGCACTACGACGAGCAGTACTTC
CASSPERHYDEQYF
>TRBV18|many|TRBJ1-5|.
TGTGCCAGCAGTCCCCTGGATAGCAATCAGCCCCAGCATTTT
CASSPLDSNQPQHF